These 23 T cell receptor beta chains were all obtained from the same sample, sequenced in a study of CD8 T cells in ankylosing spondylitis. One entry per CDR3 protein, called by TCRdb with MiXCR from the 5' RACE reads. The sample lists around 39,000 distinct CDR3 sequences, 13% occurring once. Source material: synovial fluid, either unsorted or a sorted T cell fraction (not recorded which). These receptors all stem from a male donor with ankylosing spondylitis.

This clonotype was seen repeatedly, ten times or more. The V gene is TRBV6-2 or TRBV6-3, the J gene TRBJ1-1, with 7 bases fitting TRBD1. The CDR3 is 16 amino acids. Germline V lookup: CDR1 MNHEY, CDR2 SVGEGT. The J segment lost 1 base and the V segment lost 0 bases, leaving 5 bases of the junction unmatched. CDR3 coding DNA: TGTGCCAGCAGTTACTCTCGGGACAGCCCGAACACTGAAGCTTTCTTT. This sequence encodes CASSYSRDSPNTEAFF.

The rearrangement joins TRBV2 to TRBJ2-1; D possibly corresponds to TRBD2 (6 bases). Germline assignment: CDR1 SNHLY and CDR2 FYNNEI. Deletions cut 6 bases from V and 0 bases from J, with 18 bases between. The CDR3 has 17 residues. The CDR3 loop reads CASRSPRLDLSYNEQFF. CDR3 sequence (DNA): TGTGCCAGCAGATCCCCTAGACTAGACCTCTCCTACAATGAGCAGTTCTTC.

This clonotype was seen at least ten times. V is TRBV12-3 or TRBV12-4 and J is TRBJ2-7; TRBD2 is a possible D gene (5 bases). The ends were cut back, 1 base at V and 5 bases at J, with 15 bases in the middle. The CDR3 has 15 residues. As DNA, the CDR3 is TGTGCCAGCAGTTTAGTACGAGGGCCAGGCCACGAGCAGTACTTC. Its translation: CASSLVRGPGHEQYF.

Here the CDR3 reads CASRLPRLLNEQFF. The CDR3 bases are TGTGCCAGCAGACTCCCCCGACTCCTCAATGAGCAGTTCTTC. This chain links TRBV28 with TRBJ2-1; D is unresolved. V lost 6 bases, J lost 6 bases, and 15 bases lay in between. This CDR3 is built from 14 residues. Germline V gives CDR1 MDHEN, CDR2 SYDVKM.

This sequence joins TRBV14 and TRBJ2-2, with D perhaps TRBD1 (6 bases). The V gene lost 4 bases and the J gene lost 3 bases, with 9 bases spanning the gap. Germline CDR1 is SGHDN and CDR2 is FVKESK. The CDR3 extends over 14 amino acids. This chain's CDR3 is CASSPGQYTGELFF. The CDR3 DNA reads as TGTGCCAGCAGCCCTGGACAGTACACCGGGGAGCTGTTTTTT. Using reference TRBV14 and TRBJ2-2 for the parts outside the CDR3, the full variable domain is EAGVTQFPSHSVIEKGQTVTLRCDPISGHDNLYWYRRVMGKEIKFLLHFVKESKQDESGMPNNRFLAERTGGTYSTLKVQPAELEDSGVYFCASSPGQYTGELFFGEGSRLTVL.

This clonotype showed up just a few times. V is TRBV29-1 and J is TRBJ2-7; perhaps TRBD1 as D (6 bases). V lost 1 base to trimming and J lost 3 bases, with 22 bases between them. This CDR3 is 17 amino acids long. Germline V gene data show CDR1 as SQVTM and CDR2 as ANQGSEA. In nucleotides, the CDR3 is TGCAGCGTTGAAGTTGTCCCTGGAAAGACAGGCTACTACGAGCAGTACTTC. Protein: CSVEVVPGKTGYYEQYF.

This clonotype was found a few times. The chain carries TRBV28 and TRBJ2-2, with 7 bases identical to TRBD1. CDR3 length: 15 amino acids. Trimming at V came to 5 bases and at J to 3 bases, leaving 6 bases not matched to a gene. Germline CDR1 is MDHEN and CDR2 is SYDVKM. CDR3 coding DNA: TGTGCCAGCAGTCAGGGACAGAGAGACACCGGGGAGCTGTTTTTT. Translated, it gives CASSQGQRDTGELFF.

This clonotype has a count of ten or more. This chain connects TRBV19 to TRBJ2-2, with TRBD1 matching 9 bases. With V trimmed by 7 bases and J by 7 bases, 10 bases remained unmatched. CDR1 is LNHDA and CDR2 is SQIVND in the germline V gene (reference sequence). The CDR3 runs 15 residues. The CDR3 protein is CASILTGGFGGELFF. CDR3 bases: TGTGCCAGTATCCTAACAGGGGGCTTCGGCGGGGAGCTGTTTTTT. Full variable domain (missing parts from reference TRBV19 and TRBJ2-2): DGGITQSPKYLFRKEGQNVTLSCEQNLNHDAMYWYRQDPGQGLRLIYYSQIVNDFQKGDIAEGYSVSREKKESFPLTVTSAQKNPTAFYLCASILTGGFGGELFFGEGSRLTVL.

V usage is TRBV20-1 and J usage is TRBJ2-3; 8 positions match TRBD2. Germline CDR1 and CDR2: DFQATT and SNEGSKA (reference sequence). The CDR3 loop spans 13 amino acids. CDR3 coding DNA: TGCGGGGGAAAGCGGGAGATGGGAGATACGCAGTATTTT. Residues: CGGKREMGDTQYF.

The J gene is TRBJ2-1, the V gene TRBV28; D unresolved. CDR1 and CDR2 from the germline V gene are MDHEN and SYDVKM. The CDR3 consists of 12 residues. V lost 0 bases and J 12 bases, leaving 9 bases between the germline ends. CDR3 sequence reads: CASSLWVKGQFF. CDR3 bases: TGTGCCAGCAGTTTATGGGTCAAGGGGCAGTTCTTC.

In this sample, this clonotype turned up a few times. The V gene is TRBV11-2, the J gene TRBJ1-5; D is undetermined. Trimming removed 0 bases from V and 7 bases from J, with 13 bases in between. Germline values: CDR1 SGHAT, CDR2 FQNNGV. This CDR3 is 15 amino acids long. CDR3 in amino acids: CASSLDPSGEQPQHF. The CDR3 nucleotides read TGTGCCAGCAGCTTAGATCCGTCAGGTGAACAGCCCCAGCATTTT. Full variable domain (missing parts from reference TRBV11-2 and TRBJ1-5): EAGVAQSPRYKIIEKRQSVAFWCNPISGHATLYWYQQILGQGPKLLIQFQNNGVVDDSQLPKDRFSAERLKGVDSTLKIQPAKLEDSAVYLCASSLDPSGEQPQHFGDGTRLSIL.

This clonotype was observed a few times. The chain carries TRBV5-1 and TRBJ2-1, with D possibly TRBD1 on 7 matching bases. Trimming left V 1 base short and J 4 bases short, with 12 bases between. The germline V gene encodes CDR1 SGHRS and CDR2 YFSETQ. The CDR3 is made up of 15 amino acids. In DNA, the CDR3 is TGCGCCAGCAGCTTGATGACAGGGACTTACAATGAGCAGTTCTTC. As protein: CASSLMTGTYNEQFF.

This clonotype came up many times. This chain links TRBV9 with TRBJ2-1, with 11 positions matching TRBD2. Germline lookup yields CDR1 SGDLS and CDR2 YYNGEE. CDR3 size: 12 residues. V shed 3 bases, J shed 10 bases, and the junction held 0 bases outside the gene matches. CDR3 loop: CASSASGREQFF. The CDR3, as DNA: TGTGCCAGCAGCGCTAGCGGGAGGGAGCAGTTCTTC. The full variable domain, completed using reference TRBV9 and TRBJ2-1, is DSGVTQTPKHLITATGQRVTLRCSPRSGDLSVYWYQQSLDQGLQFLIQYYNGEERAKGNILERFSAQQFPDLHSELNLSSLELGDSALYFCASSASGREQFFGPGTRLTVL.

Many counts were recorded for this clonotype. The chain has TRBV27 and TRBJ2-7, with D possibly TRBD2 on 6 matching bases. V was cut by 8 bases and J by 4 bases, with 21 bases left in between. Germline V lookup: CDR1 MNHEY, CDR2 SMNVEV (reference sequence). The CDR3 is made up of 15 amino acids. The chain's CDR3 is CASSSAGTEGYEQYF. The CDR3 DNA reads TGTGCCAGCTCATCTGCCGGGACGGAGGGATACGAGCAGTACTTC.

At least ten counts were recorded for this clonotype. The chain uses TRBV10-1 and TRBJ2-3, with D perhaps matching TRBD2 (7 bases). V lost 6 bases and J 3 bases, leaving 16 bases between the germline ends. This CDR3 comprises 15 residues. Per germline, CDR1 WNHNN and CDR2 SYGVQD (reference sequence). Here the CDR3 DNA reads TGCGCCAGCAGCGAGGGGGAGCGGGATACAGATACGCAGTATTTT. This translates into CASSEGERDTDTQYF.

As for this clonotype: A read error may be the cause here, since a much bigger clone is one base away. The rearrangement uses TRBV9 and TRBJ1-6; D perhaps matches TRBD1 (5 bases). The CDR3 is 14 amino acids. The ends were cut back, 0 bases at V and 18 bases at J, with 19 bases in the middle. Per germline, CDR1 SGDLS and CDR2 YYNGEE. For the CDR3, the DNA is TGTGCCAGCAGCGTAGGGGGACTGCCGACACCTCCCCACTTT. Translation: CASSVGGLPTPPHF.

The chain employs TRBV27 and TRBJ1-1; D might be TRBD1 (5 bases). Germline V gene sequence: CDR1 MNHEY, CDR2 SMNVEV (reference sequence). Trimming removed 5 bases from V and 0 bases from J, with 10 bases in between. This CDR3 region has 14 residues. CDR3 sequence: CASSRGTMNTEAFF. In nucleotides, the CDR3 is TGTGCCAGCAGTCGGGGGACTATGAACACTGAAGCTTTCTTT.

The chain joins TRBV28 to TRBJ2-3, with D possibly matching TRBD2 (5 bases). The V and J ends lost 3 bases and 0 bases respectively, with 10 bases between them. CDR3 length equals 15 residues. Germline loops: CDR1 MDHEN, CDR2 SYDVKM. The CDR3 DNA reads TGTGCCAGCAGTTTGAAGCGGTCTAGCACAGATACGCAGTATTTT. Translated, it gives CASSLKRSSTDTQYF.

The V and J genes are TRBV11-2 and TRBJ2-1; D gene uncertain. The CDR3 consists of 15 residues. Germline values: CDR1 SGHAT, CDR2 FQNNGV. Between the trimmed V and J ends, which lost 0 bases and 2 bases, there was a span of 8 bases. The CDR3: CASSLDYDPYNEQFF. The CDR3, as DNA: TGTGCCAGCAGCTTAGATTACGACCCCTACAATGAGCAGTTCTTC. Together with reference TRBV11-2 and TRBJ2-1, the CDR3 gives the full variable domain: EAGVAQSPRYKIIEKRQSVAFWCNPISGHATLYWYQQILGQGPKLLIQFQNNGVVDDSQLPKDRFSAERLKGVDSTLKIQPAKLEDSAVYLCASSLDYDPYNEQFFGPGTRLTVL.

The chain links TRBV13 to TRBJ2-1; 9 bases match TRBD2. The CDR3 totals 15 residues. V dropped 1 base and J dropped 4; count of bases not matched to a gene: 2. Per germline, CDR1 PRHDT and CDR2 FYEKMQ (reference sequence). CDR3 nucleotides: TGTGCCAGCAGCTTAGCTAGCGGGATATACAATGAGCAGTTCTTC. Amino acids: CASSLASGIYNEQFF. Full variable domain (outside the CDR3, taken from reference TRBV13 and TRBJ2-1): AAGVIQSPRHLIKEKRETATLKCYPIPRHDTVYWYQQGPGQDPQFLISFYEKMQSDKGSIPDRFSAQQFSDYHSELNMSSLELGDSALYFCASSLASGIYNEQFFGPGTRLTVL.

This chain uses TRBV11-2 with TRBJ2-3; TRBD2 aligns across 7 bases. Germline loops: CDR1 SGHAT, CDR2 FQNNGV. The CDR3 runs to 15 residues. The ends lost 0 bases at V and 8 bases at J; junction bases unmatched: 8. CDR3 bases: TGTGCCAGCAGCTTAGAAAGACTAGCTGGAGGTACGCAGTATTTT. Its protein is CASSLERLAGGTQYF.

The chain recombines TRBV6-1 with TRBJ2-5, with D perhaps being TRBD1 or TRBD2 (6 bases each). CDR1 and CDR2 from the germline V gene are MNHNS and SASEGT. CDR3 length equals 16 residues. Between the trimmed V and J ends, which lost 8 bases and 5 bases, there was a span of 24 bases. The CDR3 bases are TGTGCCAGCTTTCGACCCCGGGGGCTGGGAAGGGAGACCCAGTACTTC. Translation gives CASFRPRGLGRETQYF.

This clonotype was picked up a small number of times. The chain recombines TRBV28 with TRBJ2-3; weak D call: TRBD2 (6 bases). Germline CDR1 and CDR2: MDHEN and SYDVKM. The V and J ends lost 5 bases and 2 bases respectively, with 23 bases between them. The CDR3 length is 18 residues. The CDR3 region is CASSASPLLARLTDTQYF. The CDR3 nucleotides are TGTGCCAGCAGTGCCTCACCCCTACTAGCTCGACTCACAGATACGCAGTATTTT.